This T cell receptor beta chain was sequenced during a study of blood T cell repertoires in COVID-19. Study-wide context: The origin of the acute and convalescent COVID-19 samples was the United States, Italy and Spain. PBMCs, B-cell-depleted T cells, or T cells were the source of the cDNA or gDNA that made up the material.

Only in-frame clones appear in the TCRdb table, and some are missing; sequencing was by immunoSEQ multiplex PCR. The sample comprises some 72,000 clones, approximately 90% of which are singletons, and under 6% rests with the top ten. Sequencing was performed on peripheral blood. The TCR originated in a man aged 50 to 60 with active COVID-19.

The CDR3 DNA sequence: TGTGCCAGCAGCATGGACTACTCCCTATACAATGAGCAGTTCTTC. Translated, it gives CASSMDYSLYNEQFF. The chain couples TRBV3-1 (or the pseudogene TRBV3-2) to TRBJ2-1, with a tentative D call TRBD2 (6 bases). Germline values: CDR1 LGHDT, CDR2 YNNKEL (reference sequence). The CDR3 length is 15 residues. V dropped 5 bases and J dropped 4 bases, with 15 bases sitting between them.